Shown below are 18 T cell receptor beta chains from a single sample sequenced in a study of cytomegalovirus exposure and HLA in healthy donors (TCRdb year 2017). To prepare the library, the immunoSEQ multiplex PCR assay was applied. Held by TCRdb, this immuneACCESS table contains in-frame sequences only and omits some clones. Under half of the omission traces to an unresolved V gene where checked; the cause of the rest is unknown. The sample table holds under 150,000 clones, of which more than 75% were seen once. The ten largest make up 8.7% of the sample. The sequenced sample consisted of PBMCs. The receptors come from a man in his late teens or twenties in good health and CMV-seropositive.

J is TRBJ1-5 and V is TRBV18, with a possible D match to TRBD1 (5 bases). The V gene lost 4 bases and the J gene lost 1 base, with 14 bases spanning the gap. CDR1 is KGHSH, CDR2 LQKENI, per germline. The length of the CDR3 is 16 residues. The CDR3 here is CASSLGSTVSNQPQHF. CDR3 nucleotides: TGTGCCAGCTCACTCGGTTCGACAGTAAGCAATCAGCCCCAGCATTTT.

This chain uses TRBV5-1 with TRBJ2-1; D possibly corresponds to TRBD1 (6 bases). Germline CDR1 is SGHRS and CDR2 is YFSETQ. The V end was cut by 4 bases, the J end by 8 bases, with 25 bases between. The CDR3 is 17 residues long. The CDR3 coding sequence is TGCGCCAGCAGCCCAGGAGCGTTGGGGGCCGGTAGCTATGAGCAGTTCTTC. It translates to CASSPGALGAGSYEQFF.

The chain employs TRBV30 and TRBJ1-4, with D maybe TRBD1 (6 bases). The V end was cut by 7 bases, the J end by 7 bases, with 16 bases between. The CDR3 extends over 13 amino acids. Germline CDR1 and CDR2: GTSNPN and SVGIG (reference sequence). The CDR3 DNA sequence: TGTGCCTCCGCAGGGGCGGTTCGTGAAAAACTGTTTTTT. Its protein is CASAGAVREKLFF.

The V gene is TRBV19, the J gene TRBJ2-7; 8 nucleotides line up with TRBD2. CDR3 length: 15 residues. Germline V gives CDR1 LNHDA, CDR2 SQIVND (reference sequence). V trimming: 5 bases; J trimming: 2 bases; junction bases outside the gene matches: 8. CDR3 DNA: TGTGCCAGTAGTTGGGGGCCGGGGGGGACCTACGAGCAGTACTTC. It encodes CASSWGPGGTYEQYF.

This clone was picked up a small number of times. The V gene is TRBV6-1, the J gene TRBJ2-7, with D unresolved. Trimming left V 2 bases short and J 3 bases short, with 5 bases between. CDR3 length: 12 amino acids. The V gene's germline CDR1 is MNHNS and CDR2 SASEGT. CDR3 bases: TGTGCCAGCAGTGAAACGGGCTACGAGCAGTACTTC. Translation: CASSETGYEQYF.

The rearrangement uses TRBV23-1 and TRBJ2-1; D not certain. TRBV23-1 has ORF status, its function being uncertain. V lost 2 bases, J lost 9 bases, and 5 bases lay in between. This CDR3 contains 11 residues. The CDR3 is CASSQGPEQFF. The CDR3 bases are TGCGCCAGCAGTCAAGGGCCTGAGCAGTTCTTC.

J is TRBJ2-2 and V is TRBV14, with 10 nucleotides matching TRBD2. V lost 1 base to trimming and J lost 0 bases; unmatched junction nucleotides: 5. This CDR3 spans 18 amino acids. Germline-derived CDR1 and CDR2 are SGHDN and FVKESK. CDR3 loop: CASSQGLAGKANTGELFF. The CDR3 bases are TGTGCCAGCAGCCAAGGACTAGCGGGCAAAGCGAACACCGGGGAGCTGTTTTTT.

This clone was seen only once. CDR3 nucleotide sequence: TGTGCCAGCAGGTACAGGGGTAGCTACACCTTC. It translates to CASRYRGSYTF. The chain uses TRBV2 and TRBJ1-2; 7 bases match TRBD1. The junction had 4 bases not matched to a gene; V was cut back by 6 bases and J by 9 bases. The CDR3 length is 11 residues. Germline V gene data show CDR1 as SNHLY and CDR2 as FYNNEI.

The chain carries TRBV6-5 and TRBJ1-2; 10 positions match TRBD1. J gave up 3 bases and V 6 bases, and 7 bases lay outside the gene matches. Germline V gives CDR1 MNHEY, CDR2 SVGAGI. The CDR3 totals 15 residues. The CDR3 region is CASSQPGQGHYGYTF. CDR3 DNA sequence: TGTGCCAGCAGCCAACCGGGACAGGGGCACTATGGCTACACCTTC.

The V call is TRBV30, the J call TRBJ1-6, with D possibly matching TRBD1 (6 bases). V shed 2 bases and J shed 4 bases, with 12 bases lying between them. Germline CDR1 and CDR2: GTSNPN and SVGIG (reference sequence). The CDR3 runs 15 residues. CDR3 protein: CAWSTMTGYNSPLHF. The CDR3 DNA sequence: TGTGCCTGGAGTACCATGACAGGTTATAATTCACCCCTCCACTTT.

The rearrangement links TRBV5-1 to TRBJ2-3, with a tentative D call TRBD2 (5 bases). CDR3 length: 15 amino acids. Trimming removed 0 bases from V and 1 base from J, with 9 bases in between. Germline V lookup: CDR1 SGHRS, CDR2 YFSETQ. CDR3 in amino acids: CASSLARGGTDTQYF. The CDR3 coding sequence is TGCGCCAGCAGCTTGGCCCGGGGAGGCACAGATACGCAGTATTTT.

The rearrangement links TRBV10-1 to TRBJ2-2; the D gene is possibly TRBD1 (5 bases). The length of the CDR3 is 15 residues. The V end was cut by 2 bases, the J end by 3 bases, with 10 bases between. Germline V gives CDR1 WNHNN, CDR2 SYGVQD (reference sequence). CDR3 sequence reads: CASSERLGDTGELFF. The CDR3 DNA follows: TGCGCCAGCAGTGAGAGGTTAGGGGACACCGGGGAGCTGTTTTTT.

The J gene is TRBJ2-7, the V gene TRBV5-1, with TRBD1 matching over 9 bases. The V gene end was trimmed by 0 bases and the J gene end by 2 bases; junction bases not matched to a gene: 3. The V gene's germline CDR1 is SGHRS and CDR2 YFSETQ. The CDR3 has 15 amino acids. As DNA, the CDR3 is TGCGCCAGCAGCTTGGGGGGGACAGGGCCCTACGAGCAGTACTTC. This encodes CASSLGGTGPYEQYF.

The CDR3 reads CASRAGGSNQPQHF. The DNA for the CDR3 is TGTGCCAGCAGAGCAGGGGGGAGCAATCAGCCCCAGCATTTT. The rearrangement links TRBV6-5 to TRBJ1-5, with 7 bases fitting TRBD1. Germline CDR1 is MNHEY and CDR2 is SVGAGI. With 6 bases clipped from V and 1 base from J, the junction kept 3 bases outside the gene matches. The CDR3 extends over 14 amino acids.

The V gene is TRBV5-1, the J gene TRBJ1-1; a possible D gene is TRBD1 (5 bases). Germline V CDR1 and CDR2: SGHRS, YFSETQ. V was pared by 0 bases and J by 2 bases, with 11 bases between. CDR3 length equals 15 residues. The CDR3 DNA reads as TGCGCCAGCAGCTTGGAAGGGGCCTCAAACACTGAAGCTTTCTTT. As protein: CASSLEGASNTEAFF. Complete variable domain (other parts from reference TRBV5-1 and TRBJ1-1): KAGVTQTPRYLIKTRGQQVTLSCSPISGHRSVSWYQQTPGQGLQFLFEYFSETQRNKGNFPGRFSGRQFSNSRSEMNVSTLELGDSALYLCASSLEGASNTEAFFGQGTRLTVV.

The chain recombines TRBV6-5 with TRBJ2-7, with a tentative D call TRBD1 (7 bases). Germline V CDR1 and CDR2: MNHEY, SVGAGI. The CDR3 is made up of 15 amino acids. The germline V and J ends were trimmed by 6 bases and 0 bases, with 15 bases remaining between them. CDR3 sequence reads: CASSSQGRRSYEQYF. The CDR3 DNA follows: TGTGCCAGCAGCTCACAGGGGAGGCGCTCCTACGAGCAGTACTTC.

This clone was seen only once. The chain uses TRBV19 and TRBJ1-4; D is undetermined. CDR1 LNHDA and CDR2 SQIVND come from the germline V gene (reference sequence). V lost 4 bases to trimming and J lost 6 bases, with 15 bases between them. This CDR3 region has 15 residues. The CDR3 region is CASSTRGKGDEKLFF. DNA of the CDR3: TGTGCCAGTAGTACTCGCGGTAAGGGAGATGAAAAACTGTTTTTT.

The chain combines TRBV7-9 with TRBJ2-5; D is perhaps TRBD2 (5 bases). V lost 0 bases to trimming and J lost 0 bases, with 11 bases between them. Germline V CDR1 and CDR2: SEHNR, FQNEAQ (reference sequence). The CDR3 runs 16 residues. The CDR3 region is CASSLAEAEYQETQYF. The CDR3 DNA follows: TGTGCCAGCAGCTTAGCGGAGGCGGAGTACCAAGAGACCCAGTACTTC.